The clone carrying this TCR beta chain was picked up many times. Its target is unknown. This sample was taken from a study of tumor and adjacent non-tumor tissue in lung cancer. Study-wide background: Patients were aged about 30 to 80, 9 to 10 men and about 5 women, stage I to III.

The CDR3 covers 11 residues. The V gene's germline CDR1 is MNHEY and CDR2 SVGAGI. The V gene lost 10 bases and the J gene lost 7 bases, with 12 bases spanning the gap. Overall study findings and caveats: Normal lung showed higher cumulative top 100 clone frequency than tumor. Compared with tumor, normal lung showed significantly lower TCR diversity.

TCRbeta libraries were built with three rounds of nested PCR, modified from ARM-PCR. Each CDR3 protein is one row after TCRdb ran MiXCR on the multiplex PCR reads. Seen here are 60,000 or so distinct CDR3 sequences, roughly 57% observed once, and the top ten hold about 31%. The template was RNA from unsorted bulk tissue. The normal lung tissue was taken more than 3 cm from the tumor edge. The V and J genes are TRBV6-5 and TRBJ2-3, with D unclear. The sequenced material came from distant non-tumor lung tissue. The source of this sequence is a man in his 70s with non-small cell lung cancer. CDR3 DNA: TGTGCCACCACAATACGGAATACGCAGTATTTT. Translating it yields CATTIRNTQYF.